Listed here is a single TCR beta chain. Its antigen is unknown. The record originates from a study of cytomegalovirus exposure and HLA in healthy donors. Study results and caveats: Presence/absence analyses assumed roughly uniform sequencing depth across donors. In a later analysis, V- and J-gene trimming of beta chains associated with a DCLRE1C missense variant, replicated independently.

The PCR employed 60 Vbeta primers together with 13 Jbeta primers. The data were produced by immunoSEQ multiplex PCR, yet TCRdb's version contains in-frame clones alone and is incomplete. This table has about 85,000 clones, roughly three quarters appearing once. The germline gives CDR1 SGHRS, CDR2 YFSETQ. V was clipped by 2 bases and J by 5 bases, with 10 bases between them. CDR3 length equals 13 residues. The sequence came from a woman aged 45-60 years in good health and CMV-seropositive. V and J are TRBV5-1 and TRBJ2-5; D is unresolved. Sequencing used PBMCs. CDR3 region: CASSFTAGETQYF. The CDR3 DNA sequence: TGCGCCAGCAGCTTCACCGCTGGCGAGACCCAGTACTTC. Together with reference TRBV5-1 and TRBJ2-5, the CDR3 gives the full variable domain: KAGVTQTPRYLIKTRGQQVTLSCSPISGHRSVSWYQQTPGQGLQFLFEYFSETQRNKGNFPGRFSGRQFSNSRSEMNVSTLELGDSALYLCASSFTAGETQYFGPGTRLLVL.